The 26 T cell receptor beta chains below all came from one sample that was sequenced in a study of blood T cell repertoires in COVID-19. Measured with immunoSEQ multiplex PCR; TCRdb has only the in-frame clones, and not every one. Among 70,000 to 90,000 clones, about nine tenths were seen once, and the ten largest hold roughly 45%. The specimen sequenced was peripheral blood. The receptors were sampled from a human donor in a cohort sampled during active COVID-19.

The chain is built from TRBV19 and TRBJ2-7; 7 bases fit TRBD2. CDR3 length: 13 amino acids. V shed 6 bases, J shed 4 bases, and the junction held 6 bases outside the gene matches. The germline V gene has CDR1 LNHDA and CDR2 SQIVND (reference sequence). The CDR3 loop is CASRERGRYEQYF. The CDR3 DNA is TGTGCCAGTAGGGAGCGGGGACGGTACGAGCAGTACTTC.

This chain links TRBV5-8 with TRBJ1-4; D is perhaps TRBD1 (5 bases). V was pared by 5 bases and J by 4 bases, with 12 bases between. The length of the CDR3 is 14 residues. CDR1 SGHTS and CDR2 YDEGEE come from the germline V gene. The CDR3 spells CASSQGSSNEKLFF. As DNA, the CDR3 is TGTGCCAGCAGTCAGGGCAGCAGTAATGAAAAACTGTTTTTT.

This chain uses TRBV6-1 with TRBJ1-5; D might be TRBD1 (5 bases). The CDR3 has 15 residues. Germline CDR1 MNHNS, CDR2 SASEGT. V lost 3 bases, J lost 5 bases, and 14 bases lay in between. This CDR3 reads CASSEAGQGHQPQHF. The CDR3 nucleotides read TGTGCCAGCAGTGAGGCGGGGCAGGGACATCAGCCCCAGCATTTT.

The V call is TRBV3-1 (or the pseudogene TRBV3-2), the J call TRBJ2-7; 7 bases map to TRBD1. With 6 bases clipped from V and 1 base from J, the junction kept 6 bases outside the gene matches. Germline CDR1 reads LGHDT; CDR2 reads YNNKEL (reference sequence). The length of the CDR3 is 14 residues. The CDR3 bases are TGTGCCAGCAGTCGGACAGGAAATTCCTACGAGCAGTACTTC. Protein sequence: CASSRTGNSYEQYF.

The table lists this clone with a count of one. The chain employs TRBV19 and TRBJ1-1, with 10 positions matching TRBD1. The CDR3 is 16 residues long. Trimming cost V 5 bases and J 5 bases; bases outside gene matches: 11. Germline V gene data show CDR1 as LNHDA and CDR2 as SQIVND (reference sequence). The CDR3, as DNA: TGTGCCAGTAGTCGAATAGACAGGGGGCGAGGGACTGAAGCTTTCTTT. Protein: CASSRIDRGRGTEAFF.

This sequence joins TRBV7-8 and TRBJ1-1, with D unresolved. The V end lost 2 bases, the J end lost 7 bases, and 11 bases lay between the germline ends. The CDR3 runs 13 residues. CDR1 and CDR2 from the germline V gene are SGHVS and FQNEAQ. CDR3 DNA: TGTGCCAGCAGCTTATTAGAGAGGAGTGAAGCTTTCTTT. Protein product: CASSLLERSEAFF.

V and J are TRBV11-2 and TRBJ2-7; 11 bases fit TRBD2. The germline CDR1 and CDR2 sequences are SGHAT and FQNNGV. J gave up 0 bases and V 6 bases, and 1 base lay outside the gene matches. The CDR3 spans 14 residues. The CDR3 loop is CASSSGRASYEQYF. DNA for the CDR3: TGTGCCAGCAGTAGCGGGAGGGCCTCCTACGAGCAGTACTTC.

The chain carries TRBV19 and TRBJ2-1; 12 bases are a match to TRBD2. The trim removed 4 bases at V and 4 bases at J, leaving 5 bases unmatched. Germline V gives CDR1 LNHDA, CDR2 SQIVND (reference sequence). This CDR3 has 16 residues. This chain's CDR3 is CASSTTSGGMYNEQFF. CDR3 nucleotide sequence: TGTGCCAGTAGTACCACTAGCGGGGGGATGTACAATGAGCAGTTCTTC.

The chain recombines TRBV12-5 with TRBJ2-2, with a tentative D call TRBD2 (5 bases). The CDR3 totals 12 residues. The germline V gene encodes CDR1 LGHNT and CDR2 FRNRAP. V was trimmed by 3 bases and J by 7 bases, leaving 6 bases between them. CDR3 sequence (DNA): TGTGCTAGTGGTTTTGAGGGCGGGGAGCTGTTTTTT. Translation: CASGFEGGELFF.

The chain carries TRBV5-6 and TRBJ1-2, with a weak D call TRBD1 (6 bases). Germline V gene data show CDR1 as SGHDT and CDR2 as YYEEEE. CDR3 length equals 16 residues. Trimming left V 1 base short and J 11 bases short, with 24 bases between. The CDR3 reads CASSLRLTGRKESYTF. The CDR3 DNA follows: TGTGCCAGCAGCTTGAGGTTAACAGGGAGAAAAGAAAGTTACACCTTC.

The chain couples TRBV2 to TRBJ2-5; 13 bases are a match to TRBD2. The CDR3 has 14 residues. The germline gives CDR1 SNHLY, CDR2 FYNNEI. The CDR3 is CAQAQGTSGKSQYF. CDR3 DNA: TGTGCTCAGGCACAGGGGACTAGCGGGAAGTCCCAGTACTTC.

V usage is TRBV19 and J usage is TRBJ2-7, with TRBD2 identical over 12 bases. The junction had 3 bases not matched to a gene; V was cut back by 2 bases and J by 4 bases. In germline, CDR1 is LNHDA, CDR2 SQIVND (reference sequence). This CDR3 region has 15 residues. CDR3 region: CASSIRTSGKYEQYF. The CDR3 region has the DNA TGTGCCAGTAGTATAAGGACTAGCGGGAAGTACGAGCAGTACTTC.

This clone was recorded a few times. The J gene is TRBJ2-7, the V gene TRBV4-2, with 10 nucleotides matching TRBD2. Germline trimming cut 1 base from V and 3 bases from J; bases unmatched to any gene: 9. CDR3 length: 17 residues. The germline V gene encodes CDR1 LGHNA and CDR2 YNFKEQ. The CDR3 loop is CASSQVTLAGANYEQYF. For the CDR3, the DNA is TGTGCCAGCAGCCAAGTAACTCTAGCGGGAGCTAACTACGAGCAGTACTTC.

This chain uses TRBV24-1 with TRBJ1-5, with 8 nucleotides matching TRBD1. CDR1 and CDR2 (germline): KGHDR, SFDVKD. V lost 9 bases, J lost 5 bases, and 14 bases stayed unmatched. There are 16 residues in the CDR3. As DNA, the CDR3 is TGTGCCACCTCCGAAAGTAGACAGGGGCTCTATCAGCCCCAGCATTTT. This sequence encodes CATSESRQGLYQPQHF.

This chain links TRBV27 with TRBJ1-3, with 7 bases matching TRBD1. CDR1 is MNHEY, CDR2 SMNVEV, per germline (reference sequence). The CDR3 loop spans 17 amino acids. The junction had 9 bases not matched to a gene; V was cut back by 4 bases and J by 0 bases. This CDR3 reads CASSSVGQASSGNTIYF. Written as DNA, the CDR3 is TGTGCCAGCAGTTCGGTTGGACAGGCGAGCTCTGGAAACACCATATATTTT.

This chain joins TRBV2 and TRBJ1-1; 7 nucleotides line up with TRBD1. CDR1 is SNHLY, CDR2 FYNNEI, per germline. With V trimmed by 4 bases and J by 0 bases, 5 bases remained unmatched. The CDR3 covers 15 residues. The CDR3: CASSVQGGMNTEAFF. The CDR3 nucleotides are TGTGCCAGCAGTGTGCAGGGGGGAATGAACACTGAAGCTTTCTTT.

The rearrangement joins TRBV7-6 to TRBJ2-7; D remains ambiguous. With 1 base removed from V and 2 bases from J, the gap between germline ends came to 6 bases. This CDR3 is 13 amino acids long. Germline CDR1 and CDR2: SGHVS and FNYEAQ. The CDR3 loop reads CASSLGVPYEQYF. The CDR3 DNA reads as TGTGCCAGCAGCTTAGGCGTGCCCTACGAGCAGTACTTC.

This chain's CDR3 is CASSSNDRSPEAFF. The CDR3 nucleotides are TGCGCCAGCAGCTCAAACGACAGGTCCCCTGAAGCTTTCTTT. This chain connects TRBV5-1 to TRBJ1-1; D is perhaps TRBD1 (6 bases). V shed 3 bases and J shed 6 bases, with 15 bases lying between them. CDR1 and CDR2 (germline): SGHRS, YFSETQ. The CDR3 spans 14 residues.

The chain couples TRBV5-4 to TRBJ1-1; D uncertain. The CDR3 is made up of 13 amino acids. In germline, CDR1 is SGHNT, CDR2 YYREEE (reference sequence). Trimming cost V 5 bases and J 0 bases, with 8 bases left between them. As DNA, the CDR3 is TGTGCCAGCAGATTACAAATGAACACTGAAGCTTTCTTT. Encoded protein: CASRLQMNTEAFF. The variable domain in full, with the rest retrieved from reference TRBV5-4 and TRBJ1-1, is ETGVTQSPTHLIKTRGQQVTLRCSSQSGHNTVSWYQQALGQGPQFIFQYYREEENGRGNFPPRFSGLQFPNYSSELNVNALELDDSALYLCASRLQMNTEAFFGQGTRLTVV.

V is TRBV19 and J is TRBJ1-1; weak D call: TRBD1 (5 bases). The CDR3 runs to 13 residues. Trimming removed 7 bases at V and 9 bases at J, with 18 bases between. Germline CDR1 LNHDA, CDR2 SQIVND (reference sequence). DNA of the CDR3: TGTGCCAGTACCTCCCCGGGCAGGGATAAAGCTTTCTTT. It encodes CASTSPGRDKAFF.

In its sample, this clone was seen once. This rearrangement joins TRBV7-8 to TRBJ1-5; 9 bases fit TRBD1. Germline V gene sequence: CDR1 SGHVS, CDR2 FQNEAQ. J gave up 2 bases and V 5 bases, and 4 bases lay outside the gene matches. The CDR3 is made up of 15 amino acids. CDR3 sequence: CASSGTGGGNQPQHF. The CDR3 DNA reads TGTGCCAGCAGCGGAACAGGGGGCGGCAATCAGCCCCAGCATTTT. Together with reference TRBV7-8 and TRBJ1-5, the CDR3 gives the full variable domain: GAGVSQSPRYKVAKRGQDVALRCDPISGHVSLFWYQQALGQGPEFLTYFQNEAQLDKSGLPSDRFFAERPEGSVSTLKIQRTQQEDSAVYLCASSGTGGGNQPQHFGDGTRLSIL.

The chain carries TRBV27 and TRBJ2-5; TRBD2 agrees at 11 bases. This CDR3 region has 16 residues. Germline trimming cut 8 bases from V and 1 base from J; bases unmatched to any gene: 9. Germline V gene lookup returns CDR1 MNHEY and CDR2 SMNVEV (reference sequence). CDR3 residues: CASRDAGTSGQETQYF. CDR3 nucleotide sequence: TGTGCCAGCCGCGACGCCGGGACTAGCGGCCAAGAGACCCAGTACTTC.

The CDR3 sequence is CASSGLSGTGPYGYTF. The CDR3 DNA follows: TGCGCCAGCAGCGGATTATCCGGGACAGGCCCCTATGGCTACACCTTC. The chain uses TRBV5-1 and TRBJ1-2; TRBD1 agrees at 8 bases. Germline V CDR1 and CDR2: SGHRS, YFSETQ. The CDR3 consists of 16 residues. The V and J ends lost 4 bases and 4 bases, in that order; junction bases with no gene match: 12.

The CDR3 loop reads CASSLTSGKNTGELFF. DNA for the CDR3: TGTGCCAGCAGCTTAACTAGCGGCAAGAACACCGGGGAGCTGTTTTTT. The chain combines TRBV7-2 with TRBJ2-2, with 8 positions matching TRBD2. Germline V gene lookup returns CDR1 SGHTA and CDR2 FQGNSA. CDR3 length: 16 residues. Trimming took 2 bases from V and 1 from J; bases not matched to a gene: 3.

The CDR3 sequence is CASSQSSGRAAEQFF. The CDR3, as DNA: TGCGCCAGCAGCCAATCTAGCGGGAGGGCCGCTGAGCAGTTCTTC. V gene TRBV5-1 combines with J gene TRBJ2-1; 12 bases are a match to TRBD2. The CDR3 totals 15 residues. Trimming at V came to 4 bases and at J to 9 bases, leaving 8 bases not matched to a gene. The germline gives CDR1 SGHRS, CDR2 YFSETQ.

The chain combines TRBV11-2 with TRBJ1-4, with unresolved D. The CDR3 contains 11 residues. From germline, CDR1 is SGHAT and CDR2 FQNNGV. V was trimmed by 5 bases and J by 11 bases, leaving 9 bases between them. The CDR3 region has the DNA TGTGCCAGCAGCAACCGAGGGAAACTGTTTTTT. Residues: CASSNRGKLFF.